A selection of T cell receptor beta chains follows, all from one sample in a study of blood T cells in healthy people across ages. Via MiXCR, TCRdb re-called the 5' RACE reads, giving one row per CDR3 protein. This table has about 1.1 million distinct CDR3 sequences, around two fifths appearing once. Sequencing was carried out using blood. These receptors were obtained from a man aged 18 to 29 in good health. Each CDR3 is given with its conserved first and last residue. The D gene is left open where the match is weak.

J | V | D | CDR3
TRBJ1-1 | TRBV5-1 | NA | CASSWTTENTEAFF
TRBJ2-7 | TRBV10-2 | NA | CASSDPGFEQYF
TRBJ1-4 | TRBV4-3 | NA | CASSQDGRATNEKLFF
TRBJ1-4 | TRBV20-1 | NA | CSASLLMGDEKLFF
TRBJ2-7 | TRBV28 | NA | CASSLSLSGRGSTYEQYF
TRBJ2-3 | TRBV29-1 | NA | CSVDGQGLTDTQYF
TRBJ2-3 | TRBV5-1 | TRBD2 | CASSLSRLRGASTDTQYF
TRBJ1-1 | TRBV20-1 | NA | CSARDGGTNTEAFF
TRBJ1-2 | TRBV12-3/TRBV12-4 | NA | CASSRPVASYYGYTF
TRBJ1-2 | TRBV6-1 | TRBD1 | CASSEPYRGGSDGYTF
TRBJ1-4 | TRBV9 | NA | CASSVRPGDEKLFF
TRBJ1-5 | TRBV4-2 | NA | CASSQATNQPQHF
TRBJ1-2 | TRBV13 | NA | CASSYEGAVKGYTF
TRBJ1-1 | TRBV9 | NA | CASSEGGPNTEAFF
NA | TRBV9 | TRBD2 | CASSPSGGGAYEQYF
TRBJ2-7 | TRBV6-2/TRBV6-3 | NA | CASSDSDAYEQYF
TRBJ1-1 | TRBV6-6 | NA | CASSTQGGRAEAFF
TRBJ1-4 | TRBV4-1 | NA | CASSLLTTNEKLFF
TRBJ1-1 | TRBV29-1 | NA | CSALDNTEAFF
TRBJ2-3 | TRBV9 | TRBD1 | CASSPRTGANSDTQYF
TRBJ2-1 | TRBV5-1 | NA | CASSLVPTRTAYNEQFF
TRBJ1-1 | TRBV12-3/TRBV12-4 | NA | CASSLGGRPGAEAFF
TRBJ1-1 | TRBV4-2 | NA | CASSQDEQVNTEAFF
TRBJ1-5 | TRBV20-1 | NA | CSAPQVIPGNQPQHF
TRBJ1-2 | TRBV4-2 | NA | CASSQDRRGFGGYTF
TRBJ1-1 | TRBV29-1 | NA | CGVAGGTEAFF
TRBJ2-7 | TRBV6-6 | NA | CASSYRDEDYRYF
TRBJ2-3 | TRBV7-2 | TRBD2 | CASSLYTSGGTDTQYF
TRBJ1-2 | TRBV20-1 | TRBD1 | CSARDLGQEGYTF
TRBJ1-1 | TRBV5-1 | TRBD1 | CASSPTGFMNTEAFF
TRBJ2-6 | TRBV2 | NA | CASRYLGGSGANVLTF
TRBJ1-2 | TRBV9 | NA | CASSGDNNPNYGYTF
TRBJ1-5 | TRBV7-9 | NA | CASSSGTAQHF
TRBJ2-3 | TRBV20-1 | TRBD2 | CSARAPGTSGNTQYF
TRBJ2-2 | TRBV6-6 | NA | CASSYGGAPSTGELFF
TRBJ1-5 | TRBV12-5 | NA | CASGSGPGNQPQHF
TRBJ1-6 | TRBV6-5 | TRBD1 | CASSNGQGDSYNSPLHF
TRBJ2-7 | TRBV10-3 | TRBD1 | CAISRRSGQAAYEQYF
TRBJ1-3 | TRBV10-3 | NA | CAIRALPKISSGNTIYF
TRBJ2-3 | TRBV14 | NA | CASSQDLVADTQYF
TRBJ1-6 | TRBV20-1 | NA | CSGGAGDSPLHF
TRBJ1-3 | TRBV6-1 | NA | CASSPFIRTKGSGNTIYF
TRBJ2-1 | TRBV20-1 | TRBD1 | CSASLTGGPVRVYNEQFF
TRBJ2-7 | TRBV5-1 | NA | CASSLGRGDYEQYF
TRBJ1-2 | TRBV5-1 | NA | CAMSGTPQGYTF
TRBJ2-7 | TRBV20-1 | TRBD2 | CSARGVAAGMVNEQYF
TRBJ1-2 | TRBV20-1 | TRBD1 | CSARDWDSDGYTF
TRBJ2-1 | TRBV12-3/TRBV12-4 | NA | CASSGGGCEQFF
TRBJ2-3 | TRBV6-2/TRBV6-3 | TRBD2 | CASSYPLAGSTDTQYF
TRBJ2-5 | TRBV7-8 | NA | CASSLAPISGQETQYF